This T cell receptor (beta chain) came from a study of T cell responses to AZD1222 COVID-19 vaccine (TCRdb year 2021). Looking at the study overall: AZD1222 recipients with second doses at about 4 weeks or about 12 weeks were pooled, because spike-specific TCR depth and breadth did not differ between schedules. TCR sequencing covered roughly 230 trial participants: some 210 given two doses of AZD1222 and 26 given two doses of MenACWY control vaccine. Trial participants were enrolled into age subgroups of 18-55, 56-69 and 70-plus years, which contained about 150, 28 and 57 TCR-sequenced participants, respectively. Broader findings and caveats from the paper: No day 14 peak-response samples were available, so repertoires were characterized only after the peak T cell response. The 56-69-year group was small, and its depth increase did not reach significance, likely because of low power. Participants were mostly white British, with more females than males. The authors suggested clonal diversity may have been underestimated. The whole spike protein was spanned by vaccine-associated CD4 TCRs, and dominant responses were seen in regions 160-218 and 743-854. Epitopes outside the regions mutated in the B.1.351 and B.1.1.7 variants were reportedly recognized by nearly half of the unique spike-specific TCRs. Conclusions about previously exposed vaccinees were limited because only a handful of AZD1222 recipients were SARS-CoV-2 seropositive at baseline. A significant rise in spike-specific TCR breadth and depth was observed after two AZD1222 doses relative to day 0 and relative to MenACWY recipients.

The CDR3 regions of human TCRbeta chains were analyzed by immunosequencing. The original pipeline was this. Repertoire TCRs were matched against a reference library of SARS-CoV-2-specific TCRs generated with the MIRA antigen-specificity platform. Breadth was defined as the fraction of unique TCRs that were SARS-CoV-2-associated. Depth was defined as the fraction of total T cells that were SARS-CoV-2-associated. Each spike-specific TCR was assigned to its reactive spike region and to a CD4 or CD8 class using the MIRA data. Log10-transformed breadth and depth values were compared by one-way ANOVA with Sidak's multiple comparisons tests. TCRdb provides this immuneACCESS table in a form limited to in-frame rearrangements. Some clones are lacking; in checked studies, under half of them reflect an unresolved V gene, and why the rest are absent is not known. For V, J and clone size, that table is used; D and trimming come from the DNA. For this sample the table gives 90,000 to 110,000 clones, of which roughly nine tenths were detected only once. Roughly 7% of the sample goes to the ten largest clones.

The time point label of this sample denotes: baseline before first vaccination. Samples from vaccinated people were obtained from the UK trials COV001 and COV002, which included a single-blind randomized controlled phase 2/3 trial of AZD1222 (ChAdOx1 nCoV-19) in healthy adults. Trial participant PBMC samples were collected at day 0 and day 28 after the second dose for TCRbeta chain sequencing. The germline V gene sets CDR1 to MNHNS and CDR2 to SASEGT. The CDR3 spans 13 residues, from the cysteine through the phenylalanine. Only CDR3 DNA remains: 39 bases, in frame from the first base. V drops 3 bases and J drops 13 bases, leaving 16 bases in between. Of note for this clone: Its antigen is not yet known. No clone much larger than this one lies a single base away; base qualities are absent.

Recombination connected TRBV6-1 to TRBJ2-1; perhaps TRBD2 is the D gene, with 5 bases matching. The source of this sequence is an adult in good health. Specimen: peripheral blood, collected on day 0 of AZD1222 vaccination. The CDR3 protein is CASSENRRAAQFF. The bases read TGTGCCAGCAGTGAGAATAGGCGGGCCGCACAGTTCTTC.